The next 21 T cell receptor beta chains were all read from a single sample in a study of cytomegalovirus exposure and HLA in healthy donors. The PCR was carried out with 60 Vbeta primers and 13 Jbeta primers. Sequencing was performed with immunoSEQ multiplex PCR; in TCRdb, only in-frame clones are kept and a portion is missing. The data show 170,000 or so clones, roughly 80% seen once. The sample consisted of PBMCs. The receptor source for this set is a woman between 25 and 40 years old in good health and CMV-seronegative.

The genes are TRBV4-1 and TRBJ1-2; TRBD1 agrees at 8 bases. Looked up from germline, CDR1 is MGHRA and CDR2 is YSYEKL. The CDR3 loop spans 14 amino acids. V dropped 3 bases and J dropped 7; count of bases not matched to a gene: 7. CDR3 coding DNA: TGCGCCAGCAGCCATGCCGGACAGGGAAGTGGCTACACCTTC. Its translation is CASSHAGQGSGYTF.

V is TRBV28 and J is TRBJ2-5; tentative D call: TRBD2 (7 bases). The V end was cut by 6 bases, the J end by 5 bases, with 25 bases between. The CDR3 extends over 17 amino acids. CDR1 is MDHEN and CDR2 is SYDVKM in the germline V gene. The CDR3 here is CASRTWGRGAFGETQYF. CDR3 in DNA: TGTGCCAGCAGAACCTGGGGACGGGGGGCCTTCGGGGAGACCCAGTACTTC. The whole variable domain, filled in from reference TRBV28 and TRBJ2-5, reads DVKVTQSSRYLVKRTGEKVFLECVQDMDHENMFWYRQDPGLGLRLIYFSYDVKMKEKGDIPEGYSVSREKKERFSLILESASTNQTSMYLCASRTWGRGAFGETQYFGPGTRLLVL.

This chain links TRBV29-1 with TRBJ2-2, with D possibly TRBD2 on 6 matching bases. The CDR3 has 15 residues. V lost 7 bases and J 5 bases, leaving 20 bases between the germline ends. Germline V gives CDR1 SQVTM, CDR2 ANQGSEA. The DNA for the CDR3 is TGCAGCGCCCAGGGACTTGAGGGCGGGACCGGGGAGCTGTTTTTT. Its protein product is CSAQGLEGGTGELFF.

The CDR3 bases are TGTGCCAGCAGCGCCTCAGGGGCAACTAATGAAAAACTGTTTTTT. The encoded protein is CASSASGATNEKLFF. The rearrangement uses TRBV7-6 and TRBJ1-4; D may be TRBD1 (6 bases). The CDR3 has 15 residues. Germline assignment: CDR1 SGHVS and CDR2 FNYEAQ. Between the trimmed V and J ends, which lost 5 bases and 0 bases, there was a span of 10 bases.

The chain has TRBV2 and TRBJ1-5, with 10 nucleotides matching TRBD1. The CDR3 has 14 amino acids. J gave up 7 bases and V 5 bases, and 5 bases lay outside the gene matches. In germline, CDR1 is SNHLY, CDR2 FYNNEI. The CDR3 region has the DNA TGTGCCAGCAGTTTCGGACAGGGGGGACAGCCCCAGCATTTT. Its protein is CASSFGQGGQPQHF.

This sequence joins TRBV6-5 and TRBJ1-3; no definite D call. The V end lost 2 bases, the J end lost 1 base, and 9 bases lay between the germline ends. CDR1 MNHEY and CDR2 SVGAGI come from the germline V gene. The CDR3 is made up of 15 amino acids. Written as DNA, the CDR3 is TGTGCCAGCAGTTACGGTCGGTTATCTGGAAACACCATATATTTT. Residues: CASSYGRLSGNTIYF.

CDR3 DNA: TGCGCCAGCAGCTTGGAACACATGGCGGGGGGGAACACCGGGGAGCTGTTTTTT. It specifies CASSLEHMAGGNTGELFF. The rearrangement uses TRBV5-1 and TRBJ2-2; 8 nucleotides agree with TRBD2. Trimming at V came to 0 bases and at J to 1 base, leaving 8 bases not matched to a gene. There are 18 residues in the CDR3. Germline CDR1 SGHRS, CDR2 YFSETQ.

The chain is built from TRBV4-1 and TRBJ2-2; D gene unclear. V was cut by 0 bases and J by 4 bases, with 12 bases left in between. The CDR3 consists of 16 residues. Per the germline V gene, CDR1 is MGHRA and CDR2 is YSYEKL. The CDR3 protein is CASSQDPTIRTGELFF. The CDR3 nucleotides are TGCGCCAGCAGCCAAGATCCTACTATCCGCACCGGGGAGCTGTTTTTT.

In DNA, the CDR3 is TGTGCCAGCAGTGAATCATGGGGGGGCCGGGGAGAAGGCTACACCTTC. Amino acids: CASSESWGGRGEGYTF. This rearrangement joins TRBV6-1 to TRBJ1-2; tentative D call: TRBD1 (6 bases). The CDR3 covers 16 residues. V was clipped by 2 bases and J by 8 bases, with 21 bases between them. The germline CDR1 and CDR2 sequences are MNHNS and SASEGT.

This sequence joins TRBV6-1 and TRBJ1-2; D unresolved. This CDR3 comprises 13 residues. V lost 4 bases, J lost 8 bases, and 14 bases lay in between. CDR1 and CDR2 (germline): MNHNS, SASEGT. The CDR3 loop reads CASSARETRGYTF. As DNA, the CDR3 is TGTGCCAGCAGTGCCCGGGAAACACGGGGCTACACCTTC.

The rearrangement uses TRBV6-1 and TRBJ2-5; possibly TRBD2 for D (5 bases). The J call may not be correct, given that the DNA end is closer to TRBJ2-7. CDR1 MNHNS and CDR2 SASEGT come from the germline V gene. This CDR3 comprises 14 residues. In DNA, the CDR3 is TGTGCCAGCAGTGAATCAGGAGCGGCCTACGAGCAGTACTTC. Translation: CASSESGAAYEQYF.

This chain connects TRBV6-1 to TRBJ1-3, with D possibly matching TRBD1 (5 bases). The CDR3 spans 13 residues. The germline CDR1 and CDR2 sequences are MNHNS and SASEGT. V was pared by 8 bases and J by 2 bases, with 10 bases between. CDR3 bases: TGTGCCAGCCGAAGGGGCCCTGGAAACACCATATATTTT. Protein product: CASRRGPGNTIYF.

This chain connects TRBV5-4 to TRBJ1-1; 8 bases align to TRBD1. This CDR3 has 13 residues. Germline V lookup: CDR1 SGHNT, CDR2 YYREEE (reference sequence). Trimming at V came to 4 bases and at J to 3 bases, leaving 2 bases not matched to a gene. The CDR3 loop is CASSQDRDTEAFF. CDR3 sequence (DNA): TGTGCCAGCAGCCAGGACAGGGACACTGAAGCTTTCTTT. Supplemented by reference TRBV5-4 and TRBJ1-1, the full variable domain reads ETGVTQSPTHLIKTRGQQVTLRCSSQSGHNTVSWYQQALGQGPQFIFQYYREEENGRGNFPPRFSGLQFPNYSSELNVNALELDDSALYLCASSQDRDTEAFFGQGTRLTVV.

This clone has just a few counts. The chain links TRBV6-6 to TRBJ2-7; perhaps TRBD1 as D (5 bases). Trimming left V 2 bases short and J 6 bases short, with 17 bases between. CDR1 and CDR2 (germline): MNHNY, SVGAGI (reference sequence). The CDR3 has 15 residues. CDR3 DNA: TGTGCCAGCAGTTACGAGGACACCGTCTTACGCGAGCAGTACTTC. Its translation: CASSYEDTVLREQYF.

As DNA, the CDR3 is TGCGCCAGCAGCAAGGACCCTAGCGGGGTAGCCTACGAGCAGTACTTC. As protein: CASSKDPSGVAYEQYF. J is TRBJ2-7 and V is TRBV5-1; 9 nucleotides align to TRBD2. V shed 4 bases, J shed 2 bases, and the junction held 10 bases outside the gene matches. The CDR3 is 16 amino acids. Germline loops: CDR1 SGHRS, CDR2 YFSETQ. The whole variable domain, filled in from reference TRBV5-1 and TRBJ2-7, reads KAGVTQTPRYLIKTRGQQVTLSCSPISGHRSVSWYQQTPGQGLQFLFEYFSETQRNKGNFPGRFSGRQFSNSRSEMNVSTLELGDSALYLCASSKDPSGVAYEQYFGPGTRLTVT.

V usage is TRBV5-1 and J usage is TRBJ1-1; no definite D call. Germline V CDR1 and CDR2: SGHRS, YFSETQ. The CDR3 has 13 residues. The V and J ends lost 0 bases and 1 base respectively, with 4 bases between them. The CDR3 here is CASSLATNTEAFF. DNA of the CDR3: TGCGCCAGCAGCTTGGCTACGAACACTGAAGCTTTCTTT.

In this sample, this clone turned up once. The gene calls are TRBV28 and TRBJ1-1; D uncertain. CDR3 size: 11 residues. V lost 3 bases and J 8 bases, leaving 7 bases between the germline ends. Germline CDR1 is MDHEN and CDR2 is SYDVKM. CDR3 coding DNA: TGTGCCAGCAGTTTGAGGAGGGAAGCTTTCTTT. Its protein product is CASSLRREAFF.

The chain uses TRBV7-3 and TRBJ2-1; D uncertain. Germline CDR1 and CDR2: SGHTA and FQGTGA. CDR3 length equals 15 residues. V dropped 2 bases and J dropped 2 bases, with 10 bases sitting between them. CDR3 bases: TGTGCCAGCAGCTTAGCCCAGAGCGCCTACAATGAGCAGTTCTTC. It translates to CASSLAQSAYNEQFF.

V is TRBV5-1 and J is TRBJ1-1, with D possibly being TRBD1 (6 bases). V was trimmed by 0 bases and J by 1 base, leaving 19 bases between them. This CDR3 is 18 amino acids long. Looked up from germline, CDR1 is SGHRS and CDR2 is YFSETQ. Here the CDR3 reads CASSLDAWGQGWNTEAFF. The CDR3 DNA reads TGCGCCAGCAGCTTGGACGCATGGGGGCAGGGTTGGAACACTGAAGCTTTCTTT.

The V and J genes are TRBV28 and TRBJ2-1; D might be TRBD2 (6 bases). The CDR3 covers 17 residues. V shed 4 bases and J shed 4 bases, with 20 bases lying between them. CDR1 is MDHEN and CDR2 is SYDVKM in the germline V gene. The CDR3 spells CASSSDRRGAIYNEQFF. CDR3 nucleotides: TGTGCCAGCAGTTCCGATCGACGCGGGGCTATTTACAATGAGCAGTTCTTC.

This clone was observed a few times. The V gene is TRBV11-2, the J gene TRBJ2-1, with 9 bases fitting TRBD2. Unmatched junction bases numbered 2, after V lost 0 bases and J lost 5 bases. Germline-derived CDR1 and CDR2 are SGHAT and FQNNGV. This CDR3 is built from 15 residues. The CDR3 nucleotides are TGTGCCAGCAGCTTAGATGGCGGGGGGGACAATGAGCAGTTCTTC. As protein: CASSLDGGGDNEQFF.